The clone carrying this T cell receptor beta chain appeared a few times. Living in about two dozen US areas, the participants were between roughly 18 and 89 years of age. Cohort allocation depended upon clinical history that participants reported. The record originates from a study of blood T cell repertoires in COVID-19. Study-wide background: Spain, Italy and the United States supplied samples that represented acute and convalescent COVID-19.

The CDR3 consists of 13 residues. V was clipped by 0 bases and J by 7 bases, with 9 bases between them. Per germline, CDR1 MNHEY and CDR2 SMNVEV (reference sequence). Method: immunoSEQ multiplex PCR; TCRdb's copy keeps in-frame clones and lacks some. The sample holds about 200,000 clones, 65% to 85% seen once. Input material: PBMCs or T cells enriched from blood (not recorded which). The TCR originated in a woman in her 40s with acute COVID-19. This chain connects TRBV27 to TRBJ1-2; D is undetermined. CDR3 loop: CASSLSPRSGYTF. Here the CDR3 DNA reads TGTGCCAGCAGTTTATCGCCGCGGAGTGGCTACACCTTC.